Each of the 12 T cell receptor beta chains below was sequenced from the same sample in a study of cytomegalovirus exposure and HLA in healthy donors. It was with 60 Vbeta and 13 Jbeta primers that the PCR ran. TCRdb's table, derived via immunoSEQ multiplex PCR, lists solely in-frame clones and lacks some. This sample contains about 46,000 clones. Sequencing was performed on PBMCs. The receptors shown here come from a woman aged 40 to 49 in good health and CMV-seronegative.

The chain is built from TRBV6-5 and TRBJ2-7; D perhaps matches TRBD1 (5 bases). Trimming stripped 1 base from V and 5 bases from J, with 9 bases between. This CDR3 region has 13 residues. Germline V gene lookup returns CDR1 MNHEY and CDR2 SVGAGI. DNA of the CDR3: TGTGCCAGCAGTTACTTGGACAACCACGAGCAGTACTTC. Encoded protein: CASSYLDNHEQYF.

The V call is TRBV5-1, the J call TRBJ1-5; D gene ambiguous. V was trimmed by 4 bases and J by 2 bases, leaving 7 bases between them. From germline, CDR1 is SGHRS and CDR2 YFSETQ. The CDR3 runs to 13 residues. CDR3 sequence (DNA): TGCGCCAGCAGCCCGCAGGGCAATCAGCCCCAGCATTTT. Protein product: CASSPQGNQPQHF.

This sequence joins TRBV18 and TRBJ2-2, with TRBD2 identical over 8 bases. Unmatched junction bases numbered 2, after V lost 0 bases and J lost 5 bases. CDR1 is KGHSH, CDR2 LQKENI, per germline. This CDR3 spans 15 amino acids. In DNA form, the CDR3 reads TGTGCCAGCTCACCACCAGCGGGAGTTACCGGGGAGCTGTTTTTT. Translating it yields CASSPPAGVTGELFF. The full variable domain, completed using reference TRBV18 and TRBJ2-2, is NAGVMQNPRHLVRRRGQEARLRCSPMKGHSHVYWYRQLPEEGLKFMVYLQKENIIDESGMPKERFSAEFPKEGPSILRIQQVVRGDSAAYFCASSPPAGVTGELFFGEGSRLTVL.

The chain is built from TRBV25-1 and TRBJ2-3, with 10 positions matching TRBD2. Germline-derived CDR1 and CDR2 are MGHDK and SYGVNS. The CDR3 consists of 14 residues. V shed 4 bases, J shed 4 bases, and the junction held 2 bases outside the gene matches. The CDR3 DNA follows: TGTGCCAGCAGTGGAGCGGGAGGGCCAGATACGCAGTATTTT. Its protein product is CASSGAGGPDTQYF.

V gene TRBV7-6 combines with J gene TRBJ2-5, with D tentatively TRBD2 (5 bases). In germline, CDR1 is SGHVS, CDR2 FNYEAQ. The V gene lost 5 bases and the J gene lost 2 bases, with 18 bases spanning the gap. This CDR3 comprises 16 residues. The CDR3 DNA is TGTGCCAGCAGCCGCACCACGGGGTTAGGACAAGAGACCCAGTACTTC. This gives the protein CASSRTTGLGQETQYF. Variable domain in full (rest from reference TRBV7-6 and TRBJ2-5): GAGVSQSPRYKVTKRGQDVALRCDPISGHVSLYWYRQALGQGPEFLTYFNYEAQQDKSGLPNDRFSAERPEGSISTLTIQRTEQRDSAMYRCASSRTTGLGQETQYFGPGTRLLVL.

The CDR3 DNA is TGTGCCAGCAGTTACGAGGGTGGTGGCTACACCTTC. It specifies CASSYEGGGYTF. The chain joins TRBV6-5 to TRBJ1-2; no clear D gene. V lost 2 bases and J lost 7, with 8 bases in between. This CDR3 is 12 amino acids long. CDR1 and CDR2 (germline): MNHEY, SVGAGI.

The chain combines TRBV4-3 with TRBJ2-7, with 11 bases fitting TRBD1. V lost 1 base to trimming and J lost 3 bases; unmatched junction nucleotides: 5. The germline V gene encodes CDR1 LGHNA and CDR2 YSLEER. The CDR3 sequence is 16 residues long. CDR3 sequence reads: CASSQGRGTGGYEQYF. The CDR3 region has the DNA TGCGCCAGCAGCCAAGGGAGAGGGACAGGGGGCTACGAGCAGTACTTC.

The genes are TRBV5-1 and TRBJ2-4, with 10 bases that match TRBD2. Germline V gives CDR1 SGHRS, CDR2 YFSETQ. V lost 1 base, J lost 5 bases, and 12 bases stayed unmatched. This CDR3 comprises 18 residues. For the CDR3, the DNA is TGCGCCAGCAGCTTGCAGGGTATGAAGCGGGAGGGTGAAAACATTCAGTACTTC. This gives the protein CASSLQGMKREGENIQYF. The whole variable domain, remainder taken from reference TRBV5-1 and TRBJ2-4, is KAGVTQTPRYLIKTRGQQVTLSCSPISGHRSVSWYQQTPGQGLQFLFEYFSETQRNKGNFPGRFSGRQFSNSRSEMNVSTLELGDSALYLCASSLQGMKREGENIQYFGAGTRLSVL.

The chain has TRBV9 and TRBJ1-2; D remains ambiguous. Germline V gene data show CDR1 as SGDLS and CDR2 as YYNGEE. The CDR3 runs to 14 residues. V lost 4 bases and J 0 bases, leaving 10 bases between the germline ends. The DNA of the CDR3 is TGTGCCAGCAGCCCCCGGGTCCCTAACTATGGCTACACCTTC. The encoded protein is CASSPRVPNYGYTF.

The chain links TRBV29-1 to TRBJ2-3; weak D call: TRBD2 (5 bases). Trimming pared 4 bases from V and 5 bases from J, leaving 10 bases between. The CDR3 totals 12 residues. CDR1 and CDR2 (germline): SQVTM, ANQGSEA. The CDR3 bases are TGCAGCGTTGTGGAGGTGGGAGATACGCAGTATTTT. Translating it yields CSVVEVGDTQYF.

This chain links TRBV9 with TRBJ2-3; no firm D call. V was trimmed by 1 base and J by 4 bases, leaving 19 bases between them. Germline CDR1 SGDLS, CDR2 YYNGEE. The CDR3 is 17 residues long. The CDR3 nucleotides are TGTGCCAGCAGCGTAAGTGGCGGTCCTCCTGAGGCAGATACGCAGTATTTT. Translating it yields CASSVSGGPPEADTQYF.

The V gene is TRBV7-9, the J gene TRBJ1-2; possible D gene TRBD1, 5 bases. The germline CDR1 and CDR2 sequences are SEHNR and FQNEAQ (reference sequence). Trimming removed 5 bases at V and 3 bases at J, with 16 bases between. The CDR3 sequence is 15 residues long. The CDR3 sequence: CASSPGERGDYGYTF. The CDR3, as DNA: TGTGCCAGCAGCCCGGGGGAAAGGGGCGACTATGGCTACACCTTC.